The 4 T cell receptor beta chains given below trace back to one sample, sequenced in a study of shared clonotypes between healthy human individuals. Generated by immunoSEQ multiplex PCR, the TCRdb table keeps only in-frame clones and is missing some. The table lists around 500,000 clones, over 75% of them singletons. Sequenced sample: PBMCs. The receptors here all came from a woman aged 40-49 years in good health. Some clones in this sample may be carry-over from other donors' samples.

The table lists this clone with a few counts. The rearrangement links TRBV19 to TRBJ2-7; 7 nucleotides line up with TRBD1. CDR3 length equals 16 residues. Germline V lookup: CDR1 LNHDA, CDR2 SQIVND (reference sequence). J was trimmed by 2 bases and V by 5 bases; bases with no gene match: 12. CDR3 coding DNA: TGTGCCAGTAGTCCCCGGGGACAGATTACCGCCTACGAGCAGTACTTC. This codes for CASSPRGQITAYEQYF.

Turning to this clone: A read error likely explains this, since a far larger clone differs by one base. This chain joins TRBV29-1 and TRBJ1-1; tentatively, D is TRBD1 (5 bases). The CDR3 runs to 14 residues. Trimming cost V 4 bases and J 0 bases, with 12 bases left between them. Germline V gene lookup returns CDR1 SQVTM and CDR2 ANQGSEA. CDR3 amino acids: CSVASGALNTEAFF. The DNA for the CDR3 is TGCAGCGTTGCCTCCGGGGCGTTGAACACTGAAGCTTTCTTT.

As regards this clone: This may arise from a read error, as a much more abundant clone is one base away. This CDR3 is also generated by other DNA sequences in the sample. The chain links TRBV6-4 to TRBJ2-6; 7 bases fit TRBD2. Germline values: CDR1 MRHNA, CDR2 SNTAGT. This CDR3 is 14 amino acids long. Here the CDR3 reads CASSDRGGANVLTF. In DNA, the CDR3 is TGTGCCAGCAGTGACAGGGGAGGGGCCAACGTCCTGACCTTC.

Concerning this clone itself: A far larger clone is one nucleotide away, so this likely arose from a read error. The CDR3 does not end in the conserved phenylalanine or tryptophan, so this is likely a read error. The chain links TRBV5-4 to TRBJ2-2, with 9 bases that match TRBD2. V lost 4 bases, J lost 7 bases, and 11 bases stayed unmatched. There are 16 residues in the CDR3. Germline V gene lookup returns CDR1 SGHNT and CDR2 YYREEE (reference sequence). CDR3 sequence: CASSHRASGNNGELFS. DNA of the CDR3: TGTGCCAGCAGCCATCGGGCTAGCGGGAATAACGGGGAGCTGTTTTCT.